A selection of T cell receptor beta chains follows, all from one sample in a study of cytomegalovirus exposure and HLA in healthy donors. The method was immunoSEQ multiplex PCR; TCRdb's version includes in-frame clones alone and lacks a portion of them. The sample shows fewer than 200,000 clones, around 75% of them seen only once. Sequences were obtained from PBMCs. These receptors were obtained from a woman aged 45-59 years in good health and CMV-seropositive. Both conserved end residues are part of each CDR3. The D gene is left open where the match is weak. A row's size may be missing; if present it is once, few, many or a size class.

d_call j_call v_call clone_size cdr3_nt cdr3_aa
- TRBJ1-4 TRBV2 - TGTGCCAGCAGTGGATCGGGGTTTCAGGAAAAACTGTTTTTT CASSGSGFQEKLFF
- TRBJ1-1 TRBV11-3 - TGTGCCAGCAGCCGGGGGTCGGACACTGAAGCTTTCTTT CASSRGSDTEAFF
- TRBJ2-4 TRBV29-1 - TGCAGCGTTGAAGGTCGAGTGCTCCCCGGCAAAAACATTCAGTACTTC CSVEGRVLPGKNIQYF
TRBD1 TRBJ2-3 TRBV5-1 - TGCGCCGTCCCCACTGGGACAGGGAGGGGCACAGATACGCAGTATTTT CAVPTGTGRGTDTQYF
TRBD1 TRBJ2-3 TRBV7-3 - TGTGCCAGCAGCTTATGGGCCCGGGACAGCGTCACAGATACGCAGTATTTT CASSLWARDSVTDTQYF
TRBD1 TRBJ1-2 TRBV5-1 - TGCGCCAGCAGCGCAGGGACAGACTATGGCTACACCTTC CASSAGTDYGYTF
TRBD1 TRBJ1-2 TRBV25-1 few TGTGCCAGCAGTGAAGCGACTCGACAGGGGGCGGCCGGCTACACCTTC CASSEATRQGAAGYTF
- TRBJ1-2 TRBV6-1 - TGTGCCAGCAGTGGCCCGCTAGGAAGGTATGGCTACACCTTC CASSGPLGRYGYTF
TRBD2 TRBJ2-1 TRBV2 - TGTGCCAGCAGTCCGTCGGCGGGAAGGACTAGTGGTGAGCAGTTCTTC CASSPSAGRTSGEQFF
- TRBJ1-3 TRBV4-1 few TGCGCCAGCAGCCAAGTGTGGGGGGGCTCTGGAAACACCATATATTTT CASSQVWGGSGNTIYF
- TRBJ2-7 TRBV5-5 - TGTGCCAGCAGCTTGGGGGGAGTAGGCTACGAGCAGTACTTC CASSLGGVGYEQYF
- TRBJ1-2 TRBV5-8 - TGTGCCAGCAGCAAGCGTGTCAACTATGGCTACACCTTC CASSKRVNYGYTF
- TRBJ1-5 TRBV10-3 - TGTGCCATCAGCCCAGCGGGGGGGCGAGATCAGCCCCAGCATTTT CAISPAGGRDQPQHF
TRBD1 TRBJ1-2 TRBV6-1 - TGTGCCAGCACCACGACAGGGTACGATGGCTACACCTTC CASTTTGYDGYTF
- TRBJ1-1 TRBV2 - TGTGCCAGCAGTGAAATAGGCGGAGGGGACACTGAAGCTTTCTTT CASSEIGGGDTEAFF
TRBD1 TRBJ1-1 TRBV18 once TGTGCCAGCTCACCTATGGGGACAGGGGGAGTTGCTGAAGCTTTCTTT CASSPMGTGGVAEAFF
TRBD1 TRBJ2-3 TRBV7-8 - TGTGCCAGCAGCTTAGATAAGGACAGGGGGGCAGATACGCAGTATTTT CASSLDKDRGADTQYF
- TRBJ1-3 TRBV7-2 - TGTGCCAGCAGCCGACTCAGCCACTCTGGAAACACCATATATTTT CASSRLSHSGNTIYF
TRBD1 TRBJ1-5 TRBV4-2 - TGTGCCAGCAGCCGACGACAGGGGGAATATCAGCCCCAGCATTTT CASSRRQGEYQPQHF
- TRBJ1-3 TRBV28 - TGTGCCAGCGGAAGGGGATCTGGAAACACCATATATTTT CASGRGSGNTIYF
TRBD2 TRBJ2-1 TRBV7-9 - TGTGCCAGCAGCTACCGAGGGCAAGCGGGGGTTGGTGAGCAGTTCTTC CASSYRGQAGVGEQFF
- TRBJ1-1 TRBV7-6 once TGTGCCAGCAGCTTAGTTGGGGGGAGCACTGAAGCTTTCTTT CASSLVGGSTEAFF
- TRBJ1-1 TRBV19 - TGTGCCAGTAGTAGTGCAGGGAGGTGGAACACTGAAGCTTTCTTT CASSSAGRWNTEAFF
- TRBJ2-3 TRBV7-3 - TGTGCCAGCAGCTTAGGCCAGGGTCCCACAGATACGCAGTATTTT CASSLGQGPTDTQYF
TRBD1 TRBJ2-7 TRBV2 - TGTGCCAGCAGGGAACAGGGGAAGGGCTACGAGCAGTACTTC CASREQGKGYEQYF
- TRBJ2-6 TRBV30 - TGTGCCTGGAGGGGCTCCTCAAGCGTCCTGACTTTC CAWRGSSSVLTF
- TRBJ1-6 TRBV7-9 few TGTGCCAGCAGCTTAGGTAACAGCCTTCTCCACTTT CASSLGNSLLHF
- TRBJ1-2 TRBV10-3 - TGTGCCATCAGGGTGGACATGGAGTACGGCTACACCTTC CAIRVDMEYGYTF
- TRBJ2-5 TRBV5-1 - TGCGCCAGCAGCTGGACAGCGGGGATAGAGACCCAGTACTTC CASSWTAGIETQYF
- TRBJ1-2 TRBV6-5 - TGTGCCAGCATCTCGTTCTCCGGGACATCCTATGGCTACACCTTC CASISFSGTSYGYTF
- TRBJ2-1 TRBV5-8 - TGTGCCAGCAGCTTGGATGTGCGGTCCGGAGAGCAGTTCTTC CASSLDVRSGEQFF
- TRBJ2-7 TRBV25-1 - TGTGCCAGCAGTACCCGAGGCGTCTACGAGCAGTACTTC CASSTRGVYEQYF
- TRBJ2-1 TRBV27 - TGTGCCAGCAGTTTATCGGCAGGGTATAGAGTAACAGTAGATAATGAGCAGTTCTTC CASSLSAGYRVTVDNEQFF
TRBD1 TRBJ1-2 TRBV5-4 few TGTGTAGCAACTAGTGGTTCGGACAGGGCTGAGGGCTACACCTTC CVATSGSDRAEGYTF
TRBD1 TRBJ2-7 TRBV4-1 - TGCGCCAGCAGCCAGACGCGACAGGGTATCTACGAGCAGTACTTC CASSQTRQGIYEQYF
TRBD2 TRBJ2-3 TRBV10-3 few TGTGCCACCCTGCCTAGCGGGGAGGGGGATACGCAGTATTTT CATLPSGEGDTQYF